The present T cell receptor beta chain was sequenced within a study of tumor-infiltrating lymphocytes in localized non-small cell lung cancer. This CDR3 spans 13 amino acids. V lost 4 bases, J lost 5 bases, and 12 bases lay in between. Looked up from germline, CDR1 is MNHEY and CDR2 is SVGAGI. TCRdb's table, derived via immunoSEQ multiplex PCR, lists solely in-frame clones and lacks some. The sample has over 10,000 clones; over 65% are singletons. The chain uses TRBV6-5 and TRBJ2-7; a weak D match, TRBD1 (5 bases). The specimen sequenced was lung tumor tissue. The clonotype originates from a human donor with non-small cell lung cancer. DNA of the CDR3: TGTGCCAGCAGTTCCCGACAGTGGGACGAGCAGTACTTC. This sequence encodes CASSSRQWDEQYF.